The T cell receptor (beta chain) described here comes from a study of cytomegalovirus exposure and HLA in healthy donors. Study-wide context: The early release's HLA-typed donors yielded 70 million to 85 million unique TCRs. In terms of ancestry, the Caucasian-associated cluster contained 80% to 90% of the roughly 400 genotyped donors.

Germline-derived CDR1 and CDR2 are SQVTM and ANQGSEA. Germline trimming cut 7 bases from V and 5 bases from J; bases unmatched to any gene: 8. The CDR3 sequence is 13 residues long. The study's findings and limits: Researchers catalogued approximately 160 TCR beta chains as cytomegalovirus-associated. Sequencing probably produced one cluster of sequence variants that were highly shared.

With respect to this clone: Its antigen is unknown.

The PCR contained 60 Vbeta and 13 Jbeta primers. Profiling relied on immunoSEQ multiplex PCR, and the TCRdb table lists in-frame clones only, not all of them. This sample has about 200,000 clones, with 82% found just once. Input material: PBMCs. The V and J genes are TRBV29-1 and TRBJ2-5; 9 nucleotides agree with TRBD1. The TCR comes from a woman in her 40s in good health and CMV-seronegative. CDR3 sequence (DNA): TGCAGCGCTAAACAGGGGGCGGGGGAGACCCAGTACTTC. Translation gives CSAKQGAGETQYF. The variable domain in full, completed from reference TRBV29-1 and TRBJ2-5, reads SAVISQKPSRDICQRGTSLTIQCQVDSQVTMMFWYRQQPGQSLTLIATANQGSEATYESGFVIDKFPISRPNLTFSTLTVSNMSPEDSSIYLCSAKQGAGETQYFGPGTRLLVL.